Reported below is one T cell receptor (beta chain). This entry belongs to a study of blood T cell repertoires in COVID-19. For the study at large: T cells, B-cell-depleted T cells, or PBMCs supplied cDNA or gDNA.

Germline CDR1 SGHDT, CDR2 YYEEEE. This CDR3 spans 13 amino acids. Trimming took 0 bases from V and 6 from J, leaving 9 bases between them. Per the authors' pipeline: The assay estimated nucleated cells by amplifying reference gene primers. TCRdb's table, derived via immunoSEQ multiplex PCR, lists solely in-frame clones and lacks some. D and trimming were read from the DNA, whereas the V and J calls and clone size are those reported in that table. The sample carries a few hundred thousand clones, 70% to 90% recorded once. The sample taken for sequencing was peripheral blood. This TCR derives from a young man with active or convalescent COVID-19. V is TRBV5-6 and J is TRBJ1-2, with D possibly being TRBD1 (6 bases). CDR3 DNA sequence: TGTGCCAGCAGCTTGGACAGGGTCCATGGCTACACCTTC. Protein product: CASSLDRVHGYTF.